This T cell receptor beta chain is from a study of cytomegalovirus exposure and HLA in healthy donors. The primer mix had 60 Vbeta and 13 Jbeta primers. This table comes from immunoSEQ multiplex PCR, and its TCRdb copy is limited to in-frame clones, with some not included. The repertoire has around 49,000 clones, about three quarters of them found once; the top ten carry around 8.1%. CDR1 is SGHNT and CDR2 is YYREEE in the germline V gene (reference sequence). The CDR3 has 15 residues. V lost 4 bases to trimming and J lost 0 bases; unmatched junction nucleotides: 3. As regards this clone: The antigen is undetermined.

Notes on the study in general: As a later analysis showed, a missense DCLRE1C variant was linked to trimming of TCR beta V- and J-genes.

V is TRBV5-4 and J is TRBJ2-5, with TRBD1 matching 10 bases. This TCR was recovered from a man aged 25-40 years in good health and CMV-seropositive. Sequences were obtained from PBMCs. DNA of the CDR3: TGTGCCAGCAGCAGGGGACAGGGGTACCAAGAGACCCAGTACTTC. As protein: CASSRGQGYQETQYF. Variable domain in full (rest from reference TRBV5-4 and TRBJ2-5): ETGVTQSPTHLIKTRGQQVTLRCSSQSGHNTVSWYQQALGQGPQFIFQYYREEENGRGNFPPRFSGLQFPNYSSELNVNALELDDSALYLCASSRGQGYQETQYFGPGTRLLVL.